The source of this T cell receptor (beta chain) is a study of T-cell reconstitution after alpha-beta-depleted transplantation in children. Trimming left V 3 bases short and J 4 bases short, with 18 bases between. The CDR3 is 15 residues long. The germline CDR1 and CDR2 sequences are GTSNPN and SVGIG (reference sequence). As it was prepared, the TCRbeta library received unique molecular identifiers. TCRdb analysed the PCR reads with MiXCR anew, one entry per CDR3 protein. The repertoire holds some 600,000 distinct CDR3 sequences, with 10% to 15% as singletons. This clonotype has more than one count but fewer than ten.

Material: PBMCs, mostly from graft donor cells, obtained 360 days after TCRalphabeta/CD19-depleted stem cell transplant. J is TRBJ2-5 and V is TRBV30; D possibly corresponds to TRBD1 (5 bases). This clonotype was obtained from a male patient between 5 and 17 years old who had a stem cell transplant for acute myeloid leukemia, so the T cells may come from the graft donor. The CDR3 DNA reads TGTGCCTGGAGGGGGCGGAAAACTCTTTCAGAGACCCAGTACTTC. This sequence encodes CAWRGRKTLSETQYF. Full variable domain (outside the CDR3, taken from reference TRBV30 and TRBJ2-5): SQTIHQWPATLVQPVGSPLSLECTVEGTSNPNLYWYRQAAGRGLQLLFYSVGIGQISSEVPQNLSASRPQDRQFILSSKKLLLSDSGFYLCAWRGRKTLSETQYFGPGTRLLVL.